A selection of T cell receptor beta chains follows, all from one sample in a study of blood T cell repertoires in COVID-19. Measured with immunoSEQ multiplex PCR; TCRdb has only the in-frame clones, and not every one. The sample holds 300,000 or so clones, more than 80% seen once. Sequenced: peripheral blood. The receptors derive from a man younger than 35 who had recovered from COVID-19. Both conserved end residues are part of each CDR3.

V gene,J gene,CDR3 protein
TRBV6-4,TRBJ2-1,CASSDPSPSGGHNEQFF
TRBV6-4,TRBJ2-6,CASSAQDGGANVLTF
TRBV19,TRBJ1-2,CASSVGQGLKGSYGYTF
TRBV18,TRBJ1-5,CASSPPGGAYQPQHF
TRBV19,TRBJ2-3,CASSWTGGKDTQYF
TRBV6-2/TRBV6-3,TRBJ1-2,CASSYSEYGYTF
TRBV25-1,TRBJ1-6,CASSERGLVSPLHF
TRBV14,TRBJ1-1,CASSQLANTEAFF
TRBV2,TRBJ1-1,CASSAGHNTEAFF
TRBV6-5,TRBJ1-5,CASTVDRAGNQPQHF
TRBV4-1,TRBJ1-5,CASSYGSRGDQPQHF
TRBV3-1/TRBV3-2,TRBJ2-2,CASSPQTDPGELFF
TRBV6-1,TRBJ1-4,CASSEVAGRGEKLFF
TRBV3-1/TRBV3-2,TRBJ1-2,CASSQDQVGYTF
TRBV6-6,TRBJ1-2,CASSHPATANYGYTF
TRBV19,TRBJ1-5,CASSLGWGSQPQHF
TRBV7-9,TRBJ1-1,CASSRPPGNTEAFF
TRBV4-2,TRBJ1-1,CASSRPLSKGQIMNTEAFF
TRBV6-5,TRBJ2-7,CASRTTTGHSYEQYF
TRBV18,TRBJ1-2,CASSPPQGPYYGYTF
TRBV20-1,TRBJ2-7,CSASLRSYEQYF
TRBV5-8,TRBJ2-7,CASSLRGYSYEQYF
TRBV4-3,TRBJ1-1,CASSQVVGEAFF
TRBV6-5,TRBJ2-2,CASSPGQPNTGELFF
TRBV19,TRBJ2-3,CASGWSLTDTQYF
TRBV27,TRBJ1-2,CASRPTGDYGYTF
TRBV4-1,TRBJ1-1,CASSQEGDYTEAFF
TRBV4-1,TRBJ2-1,CASRDTGTGYNEQFF
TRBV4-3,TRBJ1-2,CASSWTDNYGYTF
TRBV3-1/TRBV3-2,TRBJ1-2,CASSQARTGGYTF
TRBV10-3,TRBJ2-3,CAISESRELRTQYF
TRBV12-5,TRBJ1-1,CASGLVWKGLGGTEAFF
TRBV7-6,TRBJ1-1,CASSSITGMNTEAFF